This entry describes one T cell receptor (beta chain). Its target is unknown. V was pared by 5 bases and J by 4 bases, with 18 bases between. The length of the CDR3 is 16 residues. Germline CDR1 MNHEY, CDR2 SMNVEV (reference sequence). Repertoires were generated with immunoSEQ multiplex PCR, while TCRdb's copy carries only in-frame clones and drops some. The sample lists about 62,000 clones; approximately 80% were seen once. The data derive from a study of OX40 agonist ivuxolimab in advanced cancers. Study-level background: A male proportion of over 75% was recorded, with mean age approximately 57 years and range roughly 20 to 90. The study reported partial responses in three patients: one hepatocellular carcinoma, two cutaneous melanoma. Findings and limits, study-wide: At 0.1 to 3.0 mg/kg, CD4+ and CD8+ blood T cells expanded clonally by week 6. More expanded clones were found, on average, in CD8+ than in CD4+ T cells.

The source material was CD4+ or CD8+ T cells sorted from blood, sampled in a trial of the OX40 agonist ivuxolimab. The receptor comes from an adult with an advanced solid tumor such as melanoma, head and neck, liver or kidney cancer. The gene calls are TRBV27 and TRBJ2-1; D is unresolved. CDR3 bases: TGTGCCAGCAGTACCGGACGGTCCTTTTTTTACAATGAGCAGTTCTTC. Its translation is CASSTGRSFFYNEQFF.